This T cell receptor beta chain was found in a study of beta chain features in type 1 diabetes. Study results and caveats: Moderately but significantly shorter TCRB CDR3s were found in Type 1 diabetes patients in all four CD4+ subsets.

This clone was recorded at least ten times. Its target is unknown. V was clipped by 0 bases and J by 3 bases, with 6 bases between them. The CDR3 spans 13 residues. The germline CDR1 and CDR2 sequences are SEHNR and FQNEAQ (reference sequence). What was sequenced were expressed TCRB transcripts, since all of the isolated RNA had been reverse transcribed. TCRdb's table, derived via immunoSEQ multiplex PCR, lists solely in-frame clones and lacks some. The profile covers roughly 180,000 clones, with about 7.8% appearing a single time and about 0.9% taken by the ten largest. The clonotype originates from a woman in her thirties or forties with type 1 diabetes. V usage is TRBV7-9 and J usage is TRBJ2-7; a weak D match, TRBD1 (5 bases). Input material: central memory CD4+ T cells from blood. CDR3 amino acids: CASSLATGYEQYF. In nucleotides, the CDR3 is TGTGCCAGCAGCTTAGCCACAGGCTACGAGCAGTACTTC.